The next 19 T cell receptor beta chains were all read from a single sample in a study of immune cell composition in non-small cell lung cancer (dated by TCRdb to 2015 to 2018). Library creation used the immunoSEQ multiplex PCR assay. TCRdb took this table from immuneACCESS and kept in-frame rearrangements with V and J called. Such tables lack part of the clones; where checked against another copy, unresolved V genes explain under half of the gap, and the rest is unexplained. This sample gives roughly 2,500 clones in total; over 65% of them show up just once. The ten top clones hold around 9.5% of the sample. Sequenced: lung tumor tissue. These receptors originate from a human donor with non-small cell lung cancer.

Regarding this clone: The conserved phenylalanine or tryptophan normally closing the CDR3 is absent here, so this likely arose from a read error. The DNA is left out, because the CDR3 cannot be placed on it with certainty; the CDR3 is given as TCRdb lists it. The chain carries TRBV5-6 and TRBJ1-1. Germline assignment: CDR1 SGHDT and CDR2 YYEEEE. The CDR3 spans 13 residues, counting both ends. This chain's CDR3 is CASSRSGGIELSP.

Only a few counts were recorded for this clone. The CDR3 nucleotides read TGTGCCACCAGCAGGTTCGGGACTAGCGGGAGGATCGACTACGAGCAGTACTTC. Its protein is CATSRFGTSGRIDYEQYF. The gene calls are TRBV15 and TRBJ2-7; 15 bases fit TRBD2. This CDR3 spans 18 amino acids. The J segment lost 3 bases and the V segment lost 3 bases, leaving 9 bases of the junction unmatched. Germline CDR1 and CDR2: LNHNV and YYDKDF (reference sequence).

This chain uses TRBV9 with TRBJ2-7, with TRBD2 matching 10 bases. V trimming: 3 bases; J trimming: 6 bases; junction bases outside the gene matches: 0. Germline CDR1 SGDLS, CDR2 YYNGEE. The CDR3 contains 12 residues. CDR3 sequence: CASSGLAGEQYF. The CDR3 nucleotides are TGTGCCAGCAGCGGACTAGCGGGCGAGCAGTACTTC.

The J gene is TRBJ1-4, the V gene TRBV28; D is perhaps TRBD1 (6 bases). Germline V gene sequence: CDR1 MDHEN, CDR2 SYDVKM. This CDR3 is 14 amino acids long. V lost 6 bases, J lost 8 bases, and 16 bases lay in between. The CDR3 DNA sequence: TGTGCCAGCAGCCGAGGACAGACCACCGAAAAACTGTTTTTT. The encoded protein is CASSRGQTTEKLFF.

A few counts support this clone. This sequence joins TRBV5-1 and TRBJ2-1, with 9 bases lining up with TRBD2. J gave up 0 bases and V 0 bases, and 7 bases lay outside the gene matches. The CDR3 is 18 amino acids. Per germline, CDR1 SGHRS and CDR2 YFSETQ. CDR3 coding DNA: TGCGCCAGCAGCTTGGAGCTAGCGGGAATGAGCTCCTACAATGAGCAGTTCTTC. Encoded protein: CASSLELAGMSSYNEQFF.

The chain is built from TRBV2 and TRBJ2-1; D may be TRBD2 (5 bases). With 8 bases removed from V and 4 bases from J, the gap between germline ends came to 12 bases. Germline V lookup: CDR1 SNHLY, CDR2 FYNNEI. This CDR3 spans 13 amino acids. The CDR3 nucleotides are TGTGCCAGCGGTCTAGCAAAATACAATGAGCAGTTCTTC. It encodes CASGLAKYNEQFF. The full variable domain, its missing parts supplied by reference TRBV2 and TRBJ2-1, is EPEVTQTPSHQVTQMGQEVILRCVPISNHLYFYWYRQILGQKVEFLVSFYNNEISEKSEIFDDQFSVERPDGSNFTLKIRSTKLEDSAMYFCASGLAKYNEQFFGPGTRLTVL.

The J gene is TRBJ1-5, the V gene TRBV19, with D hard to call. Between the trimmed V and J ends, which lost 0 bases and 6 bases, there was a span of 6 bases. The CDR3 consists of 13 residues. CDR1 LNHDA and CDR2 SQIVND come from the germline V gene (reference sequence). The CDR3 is CASSIDLRQPQHF. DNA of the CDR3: TGTGCCAGTAGTATAGATCTTCGTCAGCCCCAGCATTTT. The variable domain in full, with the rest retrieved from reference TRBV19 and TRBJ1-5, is DGGITQSPKYLFRKEGQNVTLSCEQNLNHDAMYWYRQDPGQGLRLIYYSQIVNDFQKGDIAEGYSVSREKKESFPLTVTSAQKNPTAFYLCASSIDLRQPQHFGDGTRLSIL.

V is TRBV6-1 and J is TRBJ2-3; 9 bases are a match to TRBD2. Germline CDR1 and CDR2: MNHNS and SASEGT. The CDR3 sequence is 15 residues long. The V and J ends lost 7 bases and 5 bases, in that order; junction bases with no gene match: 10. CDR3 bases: TGTGCCAGCATCCTTTCTAGCGGGACGATAGATACGCAGTATTTT. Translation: CASILSSGTIDTQYF.

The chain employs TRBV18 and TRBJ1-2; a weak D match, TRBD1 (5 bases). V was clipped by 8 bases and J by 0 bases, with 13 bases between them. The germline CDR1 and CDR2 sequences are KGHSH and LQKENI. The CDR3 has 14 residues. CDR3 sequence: CASRIGGTNYGYTF. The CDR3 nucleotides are TGTGCCAGCCGAATTGGGGGGACTAACTATGGCTACACCTTC.

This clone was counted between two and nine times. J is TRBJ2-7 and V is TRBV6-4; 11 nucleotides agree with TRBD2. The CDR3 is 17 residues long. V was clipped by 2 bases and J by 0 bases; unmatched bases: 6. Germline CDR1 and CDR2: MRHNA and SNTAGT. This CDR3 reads CASSDTGLAVLSYEQYF. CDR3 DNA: TGTGCCAGCAGTGACACGGGACTAGCGGTACTCTCCTACGAGCAGTACTTC.

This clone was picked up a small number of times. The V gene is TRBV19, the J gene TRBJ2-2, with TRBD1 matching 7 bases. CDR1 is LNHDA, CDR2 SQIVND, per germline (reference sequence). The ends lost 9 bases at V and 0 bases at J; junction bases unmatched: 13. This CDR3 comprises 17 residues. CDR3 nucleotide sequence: TGTGCCAGCCAGGCGTCAAGGACAGGATCGAACACCGGGGAGCTGTTTTTT. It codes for CASQASRTGSNTGELFF.

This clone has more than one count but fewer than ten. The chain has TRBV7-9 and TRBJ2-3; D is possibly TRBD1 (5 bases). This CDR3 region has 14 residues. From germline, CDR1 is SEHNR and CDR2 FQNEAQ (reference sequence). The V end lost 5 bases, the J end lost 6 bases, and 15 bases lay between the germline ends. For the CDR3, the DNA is TGTGCCAGCAGCAAGCCGACAGAGAGGGATACGCAGTATTTT. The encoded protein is CASSKPTERDTQYF.

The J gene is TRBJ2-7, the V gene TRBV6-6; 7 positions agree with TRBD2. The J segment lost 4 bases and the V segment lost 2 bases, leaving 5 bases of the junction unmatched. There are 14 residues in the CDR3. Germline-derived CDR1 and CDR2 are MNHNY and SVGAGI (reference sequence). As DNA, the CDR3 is TGTGCCAGCAGTTACGGGGCTAGCGGATACGAGCAGTACTTC. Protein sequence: CASSYGASGYEQYF.

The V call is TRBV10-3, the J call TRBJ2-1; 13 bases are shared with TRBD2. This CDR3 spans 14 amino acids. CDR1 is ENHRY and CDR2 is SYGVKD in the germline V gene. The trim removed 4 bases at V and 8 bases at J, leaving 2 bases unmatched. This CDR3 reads CAISAGLAGHEQFF. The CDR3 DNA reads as TGTGCCATCAGTGCGGGACTAGCGGGACATGAGCAGTTCTTC.

This CDR3 reads CASSLGGGFSFYGYTF. CDR3 in DNA: TGTGCCAGCAGCTTGGGTGGAGGGTTCAGCTTCTATGGCTACACCTTC. The rearrangement uses TRBV5-6 and TRBJ1-2, with no clear D. CDR1 is SGHDT and CDR2 is YYEEEE in the germline V gene. Deletions cut 0 bases from V and 4 bases from J, with 16 bases between. This CDR3 is 16 amino acids long.

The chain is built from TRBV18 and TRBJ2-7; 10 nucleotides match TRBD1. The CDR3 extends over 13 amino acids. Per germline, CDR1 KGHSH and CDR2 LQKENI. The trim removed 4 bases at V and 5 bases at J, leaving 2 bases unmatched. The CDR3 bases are TGTGCCAGCTCACGGGACAGGGGCAACGAGCAGTACTTC. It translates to CASSRDRGNEQYF.

CDR3 in amino acids: CASSLEPRGLFQPQHF. The CDR3 coding sequence is TGTGCCAGCAGCTTAGAACCCAGGGGGCTTTTTCAGCCCCAGCATTTT. The chain links TRBV7-8 to TRBJ1-5; 8 nucleotides agree with TRBD1. The CDR3 spans 16 residues. The germline V gene has CDR1 SGHVS and CDR2 FQNEAQ. With V trimmed by 1 base and J by 6 bases, 8 bases remained unmatched.

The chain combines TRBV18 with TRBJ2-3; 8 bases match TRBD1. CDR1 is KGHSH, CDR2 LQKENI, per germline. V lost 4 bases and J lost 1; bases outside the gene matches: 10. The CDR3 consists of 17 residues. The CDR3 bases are TGTGCCAGCTCACTCAACCGGGACAGGAGTCGCACAGATACGCAGTATTTT. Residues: CASSLNRDRSRTDTQYF.

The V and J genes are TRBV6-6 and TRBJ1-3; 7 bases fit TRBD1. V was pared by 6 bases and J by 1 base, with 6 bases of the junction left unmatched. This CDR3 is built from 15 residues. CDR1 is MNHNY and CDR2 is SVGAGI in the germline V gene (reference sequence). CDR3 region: CASSPTQGSGNTIYF. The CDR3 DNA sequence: TGTGCCAGCAGCCCCACACAGGGGTCTGGAAACACCATATATTTT.